The 4 T cell receptor delta chains listed next were all sequenced from one sample in a study of Vδ1+ human thymocytes. Regarding the study as a whole: In the thymus, TRG and TRD repertoires looked highly polyclonal with Gaussian CDR3 lengths.

RNA was extracted from the cells and then reverse transcribed. Pooled V-gene forward primers with one constant-region reverse primer generated the CDR3 amplicons by multiplex PCR. TCRdb reprocessed the multiplex PCR reads through CATT. The table shows around 60,000 delta-chain clones, with about 15% occurring only once. No antigens are known for them. Sample: Vdelta1+ gamma-delta thymocytes from the thymus. The subset here: FACS-sorted CD3+ TCRalphabeta- TCRVdelta1+ TCRVdelta2- thymocytes. The receptor source for this set is a girl in the first two years of life who had congenital heart surgery.

The rearrangement joins TRDV2 to TRDJ1, with 12 positions matching TRDD3. Germline V gives CDR1 GEAIGNYY, CDR2 EKD. The CDR3 is made up of 17 amino acids. Trimming cost V 0 bases and J 4 bases; bases outside gene matches: 8. The CDR3 sequence is CACDTAWGIRVGDKLIF. DNA of the CDR3: TGTGCCTGTGACACCGCCTGGGGGATACGCGTAGGCGATAAACTCATCTTT.

This clone was seen only a few times. The chain employs TRDV1 and TRDJ1; 7 bases are shared with TRDD3. The J segment lost 3 bases and the V segment lost 6 bases, leaving 25 bases of the junction unmatched. CDR1 and CDR2 (germline): TSWWSYY, QGS. CDR3 size: 20 residues. The CDR3: CALGYPTGSCPTGDPDKLIF. CDR3 DNA sequence: TGTGCTCTTGGATATCCCACCGGCTCCTGCCCAACTGGGGACCCCGATAAACTCATCTTT.

This clone has a handful of counts. This chain uses TRDV1 with TRDJ1, with 8 bases fitting TRDD3. The CDR3 spans 16 residues. Losses at the gene ends were 4 bases for V and 4 bases for J; bases not matched to a gene: 11. Germline lookup yields CDR1 TSWWSYY and CDR2 QGS. For the CDR3, the DNA is TGTGCTCTTGGGGGCTGGGGATACCCCCGGATCGATAAACTCATCTTT. Translating gives CALGGWGYPRIDKLIF.

The rearrangement uses TRDV1 and TRDJ1; 10 bases agree with TRDD3. Unmatched junction bases numbered 27, after V lost 0 bases and J lost 2 bases. Germline CDR1 and CDR2: TSWWSYY and QGS. This CDR3 has 24 amino acids. CDR3 in amino acids: CALGELKSPPMYWGIRSRTDKLIF. The CDR3, as DNA: TGTGCTCTTGGGGAACTAAAATCCCCCCCTATGTACTGGGGGATTAGGTCGAGGACCGATAAACTCATCTTT.